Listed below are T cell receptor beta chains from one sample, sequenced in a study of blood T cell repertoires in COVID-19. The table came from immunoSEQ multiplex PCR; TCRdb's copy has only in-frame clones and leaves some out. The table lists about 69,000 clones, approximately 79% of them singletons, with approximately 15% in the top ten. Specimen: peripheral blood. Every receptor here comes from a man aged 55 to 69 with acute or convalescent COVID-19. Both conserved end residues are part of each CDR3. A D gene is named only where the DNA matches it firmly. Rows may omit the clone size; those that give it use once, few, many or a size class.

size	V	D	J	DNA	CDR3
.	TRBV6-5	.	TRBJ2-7	TGTGCCAGCTTTGAAAGCCCTTACGAGCAGTACTTC	CASFESPYEQYF
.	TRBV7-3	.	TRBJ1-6	TGTGCCAGCAGCTTAGGTGGAAGGGGCTATAATTCACCCCTCCACTTT	CASSLGGRGYNSPLHF
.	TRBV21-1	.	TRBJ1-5	TGTGCCAGCAGCAAAGCGCAGGGGGAACAGCCCCAGCATTTT	CASSKAQGEQPQHF
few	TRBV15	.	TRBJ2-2	TGTGCCACCAGCAGAGGGGTTGCGGACACCGGGGAGCTGTTTTTT	CATSRGVADTGELFF
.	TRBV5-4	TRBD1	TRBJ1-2	TGTGCCAGCAGCCTGGGACAGGGGGCTTATGGCTACACCTTC	CASSLGQGAYGYTF
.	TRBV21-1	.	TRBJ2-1	TGTGCCAGACTAGTAACGGGACTAGCGACGATTGAGCAGTTCTTC	CARLVTGLATIEQFF
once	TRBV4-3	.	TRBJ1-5	TGCGCCAGCAGCCAAGAATTCCCCTCCTCGAATCAGCCCCAGCATTTT	CASSQEFPSSNQPQHF
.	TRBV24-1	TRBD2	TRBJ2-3	TGTGCCACCGCGGGGGACACAGATACGCAGTATTTT	CATAGDTDTQYF
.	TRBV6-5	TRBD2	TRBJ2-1	TGTGCCAGCGGTCTAGCGGGGGGGCCTACTGAGCAGTTCTTC	CASGLAGGPTEQFF
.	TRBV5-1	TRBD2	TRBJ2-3	TGCGCCAGCAGCTTGGGTTGGCGGGGGGCCCCTTCCCAGTATTTT	CASSLGWRGAPSQYF
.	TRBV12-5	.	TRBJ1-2	TGTGCTAGTGGTTTGGACAGCTACTATGGCTACACCTTC	CASGLDSYYGYTF
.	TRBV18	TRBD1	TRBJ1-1	TGTGCCAGCTCACCACAGGGGGCTCTAAACACTGAAGCTTTCTTT	CASSPQGALNTEAFF
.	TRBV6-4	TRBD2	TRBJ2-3	TGTGCCAGCAGTGAACGGGGGGGCCGGGGCACAGATACGCAGTATTTT	CASSERGGRGTDTQYF
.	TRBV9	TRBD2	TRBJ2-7	TGTGCCAGCAGCCCAAGACTAGCTCTCGAGCAGTACTTC	CASSPRLALEQYF
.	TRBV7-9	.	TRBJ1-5	TGTGCCAGCAGTCCATCGGACAGACACAATCAGCCCCAGCATTTT	CASSPSDRHNQPQHF
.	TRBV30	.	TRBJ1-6	TGTGCCTGGAGTAAAGGGGTGTTCAATTCACCCCTCCACTTT	CAWSKGVFNSPLHF
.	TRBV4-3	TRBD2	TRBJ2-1	TGCGCCAGCAGCCAAGATATCTGGCAAGCGGGGGCCAACAATGAGCAGTTCTTC	CASSQDIWQAGANNEQFF
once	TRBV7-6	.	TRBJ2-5	TGTGCCAGCAGCTTAGGGGGAACCGGGGGGCAGGAGACCCAGTACTTC	CASSLGGTGGQETQYF
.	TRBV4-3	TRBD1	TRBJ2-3	TGCGCCAGCAGCCAAGATTTCCGGGACAGGGAAGTTTTT	CASSQDFRDREVF
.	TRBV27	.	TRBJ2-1	TGTGCCAGCATGCGAGACTACCATGAGCAGTTCTTC	CASMRDYHEQFF
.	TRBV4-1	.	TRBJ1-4	TGCGCCAGCAGCGAAATTAAGCTCCTGGAAAAACTGTTTTTT	CASSEIKLLEKLFF
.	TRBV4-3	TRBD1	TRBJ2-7	TGCGCCAGCAGCCTCGACCGGGACAGGGGTTTCGAGCAGTACTTC	CASSLDRDRGFEQYF